This T cell receptor (beta chain) originates from a study of shared clonotypes between healthy human individuals. The study's findings and limits: Inspection by rarefaction showed sorted-subset sequencing to be incomplete despite large depth.

This clone occurred once. What it recognizes is unknown. This sample includes further DNA sequences coding for the same CDR3. Cells designated naive CD8 were CD45RO-negative and were positively selected for CCR7, with terminally differentiated effector memory CD45RA+ cells excluded. J was trimmed by 3 bases and V by 5 bases; bases with no gene match: 2. Per germline, CDR1 PRHDT and CDR2 FYEKMQ (reference sequence). The CDR3 has 13 amino acids. TCRdb keeps only in-frame clones here, not all; method: immunoSEQ multiplex PCR. This repertoire shows about 2.2 million clones, just under 95% found once; its top ten account for 1.5% to 2%.

The chain joins TRBV13 to TRBJ2-3, with TRBD1 matching over 7 bases. Sequencing input: naive CD8+ T cells from PBMCs. The sequence was obtained from a man aged 18 to 29 in good health. Some clones in this sample may be carry-over from other donors' samples. CDR3 sequence: CASSPRGTDTQYF. For the CDR3, the DNA is TGTGCCAGCAGCCCCAGGGGGACAGATACGCAGTATTTT.